This T cell receptor (beta chain) was recovered during a study of CD8 T cells in Susac syndrome. Random hexamers primed reverse transcription of roughly 0.5 to 1 ug RNA. Amplification of TCR beta CDR3 used immunoSEQ multiplex PCR across 54 Vbeta and 13 Jbeta. MiXCR was run by TCRdb on the immunoSEQ multiplex PCR reads, yielding one entry per CDR3 protein. The data contain approximately 220,000 distinct CDR3 sequences, about 94% of them singletons. Trimming removed 2 bases at V and 5 bases at J, with 12 bases between. Germline V gives CDR1 MNHEY, CDR2 SMNVEV (reference sequence). This CDR3 region has 14 residues. While CD8+ and CD4+ T cells were isolated negatively, TEMRA cells were enriched by FACS.

The V call is TRBV27, the J call TRBJ2-5, with no clear D. The clonotype comes from a human donor with multiple sclerosis. The sample taken for sequencing was CD8+ T cells from PBMCs. The CDR3 here is CASSLLSAGETQYF. CDR3 in DNA: TGTGCCAGCAGTTTACTGTCGGCCGGTGAGACCCAGTACTTC.